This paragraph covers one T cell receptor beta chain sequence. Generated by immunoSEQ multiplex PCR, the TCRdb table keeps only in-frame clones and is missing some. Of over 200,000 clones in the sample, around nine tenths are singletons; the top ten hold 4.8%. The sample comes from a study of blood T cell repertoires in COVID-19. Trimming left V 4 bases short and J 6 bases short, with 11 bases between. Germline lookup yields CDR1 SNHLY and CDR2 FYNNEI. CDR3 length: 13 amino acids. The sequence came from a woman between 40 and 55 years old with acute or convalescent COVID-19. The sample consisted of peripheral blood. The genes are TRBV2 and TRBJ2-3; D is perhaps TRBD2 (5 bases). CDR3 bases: TGTGCCAGCAGTGTAGCGTCATTCGATACGCAGTATTTT. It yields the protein CASSVASFDTQYF.